This T cell receptor beta chain is from a study of shared clonotypes between healthy human individuals. Study as a whole: Contributing individuals were a couple of females and a few males aged 18 to 49. There were three CD4 naive, three CD4 memory, two CD8 naive and one CD8 memory plates per donor.

Only in-frame clones appear in the TCRdb table, and some are missing; sequencing was by immunoSEQ multiplex PCR. The table lists millions of clones, roughly 91% of them singletons. V was cut by 1 base and J by 1 base, with 4 bases left in between. Germline-derived CDR1 and CDR2 are GTSNPN and SVGIG (reference sequence). The CDR3 contains 13 residues. Naive CD8 cells lacked CD45RO, underwent positive selection for CCR7 and left out terminally differentiated effector memory CD45RA+ cells. V gene TRBV30 combines with J gene TRBJ1-4; D not resolved. The source material was naive CD8+ T cells from PBMCs. The clonotype comes from a man between 18 and 35 years old in good health. Some clones in this sample may be carry-over from other donors' samples. The DNA for the CDR3 is TGTGCCTGGAGTGGGGTAACTAATGAAAAACTGTTTTTT. Translation gives CAWSGVTNEKLFF.